What follows are 5 T cell receptor beta chains derived from one specimen sequenced in a study of a mutant IDH1 vaccine in newly diagnosed glioma. These receptors' targets are unknown. Time point described: week 47, end of study. A single vaccine dose contained 300 ug of mutant IDH1 20-mer peptide, and topical imiquimod was used with it. Repertoires were generated with immunoSEQ multiplex PCR, while TCRdb's copy carries only in-frame clones and drops some. Among some 40,000 clones, roughly 70% were seen once, and the ten largest hold nearly 9%. The input for sequencing was PBMCs, taken from a glioma patient whose treatment included an IDH1 peptide vaccine. These receptors were taken from a man between 40 and 49 years old with glioma.

This clone appeared once. The chain carries TRBV19 and TRBJ2-2, with TRBD1 matching over 7 bases. The ends lost 8 bases at V and 9 bases at J; junction bases unmatched: 3. CDR1 and CDR2 (germline): LNHDA, SQIVND (reference sequence). This CDR3 is built from 11 residues. The CDR3, as DNA: TGTGCCAGTTGGACAGGCCGGGAGCTGTTTTTT. It is translated as CASWTGRELFF.

The rearrangement joins TRBV10-3 to TRBJ1-6; no definite D call. V dropped 11 bases and J dropped 8 bases, with 16 bases sitting between them. CDR3 length: 13 amino acids. Per the germline V gene, CDR1 is ENHRY and CDR2 is SYGVKD. The CDR3 DNA is TGTGCCTTCCCCGGGAGGCGGGATTCACCCCTCCACTTT. As protein: CAFPGRRDSPLHF.

This chain links TRBV28 with TRBJ2-4; 9 nucleotides match TRBD2. This CDR3 spans 14 amino acids. J was trimmed by 0 bases and V by 8 bases; bases with no gene match: 2. Per germline, CDR1 MDHEN and CDR2 SYDVKM. The CDR3: CASRAGGAKNIQYF. In nucleotides, the CDR3 is TGTGCCAGCCGAGCGGGGGGAGCCAAAAACATTCAGTACTTC.

The chain combines TRBV29-1 with TRBJ2-5; D tentatively fits TRBD1 or TRBD2 (5 bases each). V was pared by 4 bases and J by 5 bases, with 14 bases between. The CDR3 runs 13 residues. CDR1 SQVTM and CDR2 ANQGSEA come from the germline V gene. The CDR3 nucleotides read TGCAGCGTTGTAGGCCTAGCAGGGGAGACCCAGTACTTC. It encodes CSVVGLAGETQYF.

This clone was detected once. The V call is TRBV12-5, the J call TRBJ1-3; no reliable D call. This CDR3 contains 12 residues. V lost 5 bases, J lost 4 bases, and 6 bases lay in between. CDR1 is LGHNT and CDR2 is FRNRAP in the germline V gene. CDR3 DNA sequence: TGTGCTAGTGGTACCGAGGGAAACACCATATATTTT. It specifies CASGTEGNTIYF.